This TCR beta chain is from a study of T cells in Graves' hyperthyroidism and ophthalmopathy. CDR3 length: 13 amino acids. V shed 5 bases and J shed 4 bases, with 8 bases lying between them. Per germline, CDR1 PRHDT and CDR2 FYEKMQ (reference sequence). This clonotype was recorded at least ten times. The target antigen is unknown. Using RNA transcripts as the source, TCR beta CDR3 regions were amplified. Initially, a first-round RT-PCR of the TCR CDR3 employed the HTBI primer set. TCRdb re-called the multiplex PCR reads with MiXCR, one entry per CDR3 protein. The data contain 690,000 or so distinct CDR3 sequences, roughly 20% of them seen just once; the ten biggest clones take up approximately 15%. Findings and caveats of the study: Researchers report that a 13 V-J model separated ophthalmopathy from stable hyperthyroidism.

Patients aged 18 to 65 had newly diagnosed hyperthyroidism that had lasted under 2 months. Diagnostic decisions used clinical symptoms, serum thyroxine and TRAb, thyroid ultrasound and orbital computed tomography. Fresh peripheral blood, around 11 ml of it, supplied the PBMCs. The receptor was isolated from a woman aged 50 to 60 with Graves' hyperthyroidism that later progressed to Graves' ophthalmopathy. This rearrangement joins TRBV13 to TRBJ1-4, with D possibly being TRBD1 (5 bases). Sequenced sample: blood. CDR3 bases: TGTGCCAGCAGCCTTCAGGGTAATGAAAAACTGTTTTTT. Translating it yields CASSLQGNEKLFF.